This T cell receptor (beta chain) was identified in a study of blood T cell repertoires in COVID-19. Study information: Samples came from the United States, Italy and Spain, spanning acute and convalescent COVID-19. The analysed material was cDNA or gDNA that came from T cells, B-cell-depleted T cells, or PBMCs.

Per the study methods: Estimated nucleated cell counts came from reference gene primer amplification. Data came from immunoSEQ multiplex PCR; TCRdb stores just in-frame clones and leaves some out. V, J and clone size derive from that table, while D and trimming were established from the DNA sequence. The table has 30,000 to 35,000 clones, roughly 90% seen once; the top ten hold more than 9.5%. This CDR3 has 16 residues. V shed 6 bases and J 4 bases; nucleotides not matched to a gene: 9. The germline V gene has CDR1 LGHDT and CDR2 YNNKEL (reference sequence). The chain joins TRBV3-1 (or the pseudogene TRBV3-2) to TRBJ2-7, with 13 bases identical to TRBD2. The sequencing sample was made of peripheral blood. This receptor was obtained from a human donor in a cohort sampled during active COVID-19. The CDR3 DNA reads TGTGCCAGCAGTGACCGACTAGCGGGAGGCACATACGAGCAGTACTTC. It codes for CASSDRLAGGTYEQYF.